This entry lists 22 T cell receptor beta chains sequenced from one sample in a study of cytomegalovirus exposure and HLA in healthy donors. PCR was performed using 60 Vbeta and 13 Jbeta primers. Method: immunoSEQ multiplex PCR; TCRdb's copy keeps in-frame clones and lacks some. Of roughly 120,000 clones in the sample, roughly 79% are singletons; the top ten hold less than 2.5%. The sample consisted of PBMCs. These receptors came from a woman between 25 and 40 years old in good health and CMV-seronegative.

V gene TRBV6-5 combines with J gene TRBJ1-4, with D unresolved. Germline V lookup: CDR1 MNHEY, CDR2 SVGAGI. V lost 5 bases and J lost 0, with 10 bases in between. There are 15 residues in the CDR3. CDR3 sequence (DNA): TGTGCCAGCAGTACCCGGGATGCAACTAATGAAAAACTGTTTTTT. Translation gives CASSTRDATNEKLFF.

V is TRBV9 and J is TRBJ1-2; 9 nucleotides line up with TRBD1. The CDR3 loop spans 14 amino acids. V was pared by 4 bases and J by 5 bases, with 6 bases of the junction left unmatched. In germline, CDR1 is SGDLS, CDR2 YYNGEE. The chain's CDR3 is CASSIPGQGYGYTF. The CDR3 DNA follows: TGTGCCAGCAGCATACCGGGACAGGGTTATGGCTACACCTTC. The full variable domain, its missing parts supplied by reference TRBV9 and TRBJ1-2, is DSGVTQTPKHLITATGQRVTLRCSPRSGDLSVYWYQQSLDQGLQFLIQYYNGEERAKGNILERFSAQQFPDLHSELNLSSLELGDSALYFCASSIPGQGYGYTFGSGTRLTVV.

CDR3 sequence: CAISPNRGSVDGYTF. CDR3 DNA: TGTGCCATCAGCCCAAACAGGGGGAGTGTAGATGGCTACACCTTC. V gene TRBV10-3 combines with J gene TRBJ1-2, with 8 bases that match TRBD1. Germline values: CDR1 ENHRY, CDR2 SYGVKD. The CDR3 covers 15 residues. J gave up 6 bases and V 6 bases, and 12 bases lay outside the gene matches.

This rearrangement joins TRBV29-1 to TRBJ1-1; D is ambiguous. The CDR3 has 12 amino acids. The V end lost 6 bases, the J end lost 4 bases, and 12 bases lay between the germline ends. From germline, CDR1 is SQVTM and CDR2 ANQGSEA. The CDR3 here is CSVYTRGTEAFF. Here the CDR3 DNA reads TGCAGCGTATACACCCGTGGCACTGAAGCTTTCTTT.

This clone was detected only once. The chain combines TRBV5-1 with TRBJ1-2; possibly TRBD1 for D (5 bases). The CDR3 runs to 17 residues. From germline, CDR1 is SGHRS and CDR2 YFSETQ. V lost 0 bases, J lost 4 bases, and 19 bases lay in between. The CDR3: CASSLAYADRPIYGYTF. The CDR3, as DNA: TGCGCCAGCAGCTTGGCCTACGCTGACAGACCCATCTATGGCTACACCTTC.

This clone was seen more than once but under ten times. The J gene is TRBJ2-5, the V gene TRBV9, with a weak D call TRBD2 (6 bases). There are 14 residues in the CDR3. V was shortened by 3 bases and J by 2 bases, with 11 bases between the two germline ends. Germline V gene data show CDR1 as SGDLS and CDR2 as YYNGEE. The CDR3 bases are TGTGCCAGCAGCGCCGGACTATTTCAAGAGACCCAGTACTTC. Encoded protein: CASSAGLFQETQYF.

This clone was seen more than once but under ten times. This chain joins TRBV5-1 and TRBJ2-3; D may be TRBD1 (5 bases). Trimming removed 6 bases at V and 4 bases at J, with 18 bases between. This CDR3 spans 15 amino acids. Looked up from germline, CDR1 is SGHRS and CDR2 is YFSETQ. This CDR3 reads CASTRSQGIADTQYF. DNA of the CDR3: TGCGCCAGCACGCGCTCTCAGGGTATAGCAGATACGCAGTATTTT.

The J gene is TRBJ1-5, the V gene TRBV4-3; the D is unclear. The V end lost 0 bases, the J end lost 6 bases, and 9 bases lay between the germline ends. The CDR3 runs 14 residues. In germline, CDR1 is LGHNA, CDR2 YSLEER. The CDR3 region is CASSQEERIQPQHF. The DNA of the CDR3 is TGCGCCAGCAGCCAAGAAGAGAGGATTCAGCCCCAGCATTTT.

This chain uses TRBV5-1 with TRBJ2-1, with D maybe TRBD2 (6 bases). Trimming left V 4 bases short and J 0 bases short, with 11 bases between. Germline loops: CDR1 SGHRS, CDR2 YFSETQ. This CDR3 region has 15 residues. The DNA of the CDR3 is TGCGCCAGCAGCGCCCGGGACTTCTCCTACAATGAGCAGTTCTTC. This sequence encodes CASSARDFSYNEQFF. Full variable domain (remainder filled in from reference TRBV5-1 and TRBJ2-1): KAGVTQTPRYLIKTRGQQVTLSCSPISGHRSVSWYQQTPGQGLQFLFEYFSETQRNKGNFPGRFSGRQFSNSRSEMNVSTLELGDSALYLCASSARDFSYNEQFFGPGTRLTVL.

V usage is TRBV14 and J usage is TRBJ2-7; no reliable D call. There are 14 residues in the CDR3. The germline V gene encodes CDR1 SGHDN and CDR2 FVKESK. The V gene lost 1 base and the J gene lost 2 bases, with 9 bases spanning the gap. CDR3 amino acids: CASSQGNSAYEQYF. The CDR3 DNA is TGTGCCAGCAGCCAAGGTAACAGTGCCTACGAGCAGTACTTC.

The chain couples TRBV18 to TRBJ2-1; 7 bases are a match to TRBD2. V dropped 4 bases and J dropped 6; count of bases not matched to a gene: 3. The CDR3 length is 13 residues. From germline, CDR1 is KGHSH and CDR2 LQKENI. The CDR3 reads CASSQSSGNEQFF. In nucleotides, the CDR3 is TGTGCCAGCTCACAATCTAGCGGCAATGAGCAGTTCTTC.

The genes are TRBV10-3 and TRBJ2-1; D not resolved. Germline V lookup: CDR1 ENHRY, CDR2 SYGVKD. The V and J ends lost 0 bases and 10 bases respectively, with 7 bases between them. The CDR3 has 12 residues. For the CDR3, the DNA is TGTGCCATCAGTGAGTCCAGAGCGGAGCAGTTCTTC. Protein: CAISESRAEQFF.

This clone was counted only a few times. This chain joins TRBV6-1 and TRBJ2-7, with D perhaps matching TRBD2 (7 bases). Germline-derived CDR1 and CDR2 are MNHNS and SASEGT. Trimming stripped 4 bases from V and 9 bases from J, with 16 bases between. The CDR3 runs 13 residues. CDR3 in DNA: TGTGCCAGCAGTGCCGGGGGGCCTCGTGTGCAGTACTTC. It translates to CASSAGGPRVQYF.

This CDR3 is CASSGQGNIQYF. The CDR3 DNA reads TGTGCCAGCAGCGGACAGGGAAACATTCAGTACTTC. This rearrangement joins TRBV9 to TRBJ2-4, with 7 positions matching TRBD1. The CDR3 extends over 12 amino acids. With 3 bases clipped from V and 6 bases from J, the junction kept 0 bases outside the gene matches. Looked up from germline, CDR1 is SGDLS and CDR2 is YYNGEE. Full variable domain (remainder filled in from reference TRBV9 and TRBJ2-4): DSGVTQTPKHLITATGQRVTLRCSPRSGDLSVYWYQQSLDQGLQFLIQYYNGEERAKGNILERFSAQQFPDLHSELNLSSLELGDSALYFCASSGQGNIQYFGAGTRLSVL.

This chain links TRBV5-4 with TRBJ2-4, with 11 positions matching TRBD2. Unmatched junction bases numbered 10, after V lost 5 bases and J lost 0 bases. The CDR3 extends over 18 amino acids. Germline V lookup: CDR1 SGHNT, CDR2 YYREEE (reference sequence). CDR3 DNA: TGTGCCAGCAGTGGCGGGCTAGCGGGAGGCGGAGCCAAAAACATTCAGTACTTC. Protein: CASSGGLAGGGAKNIQYF.

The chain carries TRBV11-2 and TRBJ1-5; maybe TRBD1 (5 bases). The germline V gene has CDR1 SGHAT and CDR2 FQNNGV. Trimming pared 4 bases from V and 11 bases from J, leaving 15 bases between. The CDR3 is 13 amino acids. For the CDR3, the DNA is TGTGCCAGCAGCTCCGACCGTTCCAGGGCCCAGCATTTT. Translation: CASSSDRSRAQHF.

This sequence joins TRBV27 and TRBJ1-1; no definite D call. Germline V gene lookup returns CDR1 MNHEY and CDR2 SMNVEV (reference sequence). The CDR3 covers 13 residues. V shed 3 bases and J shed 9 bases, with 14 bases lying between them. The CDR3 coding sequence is TGTGCCAGCAGTTTTTCGGCGGGGAGGAAAGCTTTCTTT. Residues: CASSFSAGRKAFF.

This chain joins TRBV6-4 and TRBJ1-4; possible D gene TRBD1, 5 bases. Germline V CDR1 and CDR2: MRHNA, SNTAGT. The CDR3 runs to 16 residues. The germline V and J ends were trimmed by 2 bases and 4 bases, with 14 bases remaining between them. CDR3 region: CASSDEDNLDNEKLFF. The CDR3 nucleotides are TGTGCCAGCAGTGACGAGGACAACCTAGATAATGAAAAACTGTTTTTT.

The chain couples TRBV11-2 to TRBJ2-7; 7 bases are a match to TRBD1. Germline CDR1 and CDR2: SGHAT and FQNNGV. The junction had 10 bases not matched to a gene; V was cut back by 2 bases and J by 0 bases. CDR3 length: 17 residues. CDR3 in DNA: TGTGCCAGCAGCTTACAGTTTGTGGGACAGCCCTCCTACGAGCAGTACTTC. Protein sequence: CASSLQFVGQPSYEQYF.

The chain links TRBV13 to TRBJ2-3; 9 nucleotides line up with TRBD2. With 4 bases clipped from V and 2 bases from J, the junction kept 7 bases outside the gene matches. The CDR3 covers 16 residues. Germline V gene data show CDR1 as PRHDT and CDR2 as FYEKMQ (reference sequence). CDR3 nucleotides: TGTGCCAGCAGCTCTTTCGGACTAGCGTACACAGATACGCAGTATTTT. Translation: CASSSFGLAYTDTQYF.

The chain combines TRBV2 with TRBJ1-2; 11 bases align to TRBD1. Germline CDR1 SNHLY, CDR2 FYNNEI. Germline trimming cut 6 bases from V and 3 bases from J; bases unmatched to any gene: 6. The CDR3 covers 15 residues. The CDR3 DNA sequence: TGTGCCAGCAGGGGGGACAGGGGGTTCGACTATGGCTACACCTTC. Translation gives CASRGDRGFDYGYTF.

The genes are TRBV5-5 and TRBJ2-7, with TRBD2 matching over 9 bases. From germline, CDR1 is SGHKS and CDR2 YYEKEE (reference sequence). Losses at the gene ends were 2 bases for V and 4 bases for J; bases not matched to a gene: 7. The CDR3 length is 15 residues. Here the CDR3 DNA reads TGTGCCAGCAGCTTATCTAGCGGGACTGGATACGAGCAGTACTTC. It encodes CASSLSSGTGYEQYF.